This entry concerns a single T cell receptor (beta chain). This sample was included in a study of monozygotic twins with inflammatory bowel disease. The CDR3 loop spans 15 amino acids. The V gene's germline CDR1 is SGHDT and CDR2 YYEEEE. Template-switch reactions added UMIs with a 6-nucleotide sample barcode. TCRdb reprocessed the 5' RACE reads, with one entry per CDR3 protein and no DNA. The table lists around 200,000 distinct CDR3 sequences. This TCR was sampled from a human donor with ulcerative colitis or Crohn's disease, or a healthy co-twin of an affected twin (not recorded which). V usage is TRBV5-6 and J usage is TRBJ2-3; TCRdb reports TRBD1, a call that lacks DNA to check it against. Sequenced material: blood. CDR3: CASSTQTGFTDTQYF. Combining the CDR3 with reference TRBV5-6 and TRBJ2-3 gives the whole variable domain DAGVTQSPTHLIKTRGQQVTLRCSPKSGHDTVSWYQQALGQGPQFIFQYYEEEERQRGNFPDRFSGHQFPNYSSELNVNALLLGDSALYLCASSTQTGFTDTQYFGPGTRLTVL.